Described below is a single T cell receptor (beta chain) sequence and its context. The CDR3 consists of 13 residues. Germline-derived CDR1 and CDR2 are SQVTM and ANQGSEA. The trim removed 4 bases at V and 10 bases at J, leaving 10 bases unmatched. The data belong to a study of blood T cell repertoires in COVID-19. Study background: The United States, Italy and Spain were the sources of the acute and convalescent COVID-19 samples.

In the original workflow: By means of reference gene primer amplification, nucleated cell counts were estimated. Sequencing used immunoSEQ multiplex PCR; TCRdb keeps in-frame clones, though not all of them. V, J and clone size are taken as reported in that table, and D and trimming were inferred from the DNA itself. The table has more than 150,000 clones, 65% to 85% seen once. The sample was peripheral blood. The sequence was collected from a woman aged 60-75 years with acute or convalescent COVID-19. J is TRBJ1-1 and V is TRBV29-1; 9 bases are shared with TRBD1. Here the CDR3 DNA reads TGCAGCGTTGGGGGGCTACAGGGGGCTGGAGCTTTCTTT. Translation: CSVGGLQGAGAFF.